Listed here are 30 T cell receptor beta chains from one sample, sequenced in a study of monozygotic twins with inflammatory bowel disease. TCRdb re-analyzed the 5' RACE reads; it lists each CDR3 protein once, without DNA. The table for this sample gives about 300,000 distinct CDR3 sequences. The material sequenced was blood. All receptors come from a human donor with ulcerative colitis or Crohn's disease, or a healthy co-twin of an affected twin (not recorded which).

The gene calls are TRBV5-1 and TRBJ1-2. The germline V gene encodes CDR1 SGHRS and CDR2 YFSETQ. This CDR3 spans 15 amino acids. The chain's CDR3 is CASSLGALVGYGYTF.

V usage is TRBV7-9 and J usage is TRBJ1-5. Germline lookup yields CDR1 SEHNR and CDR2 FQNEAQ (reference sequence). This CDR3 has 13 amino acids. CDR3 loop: CASNAWEGQPQHF.

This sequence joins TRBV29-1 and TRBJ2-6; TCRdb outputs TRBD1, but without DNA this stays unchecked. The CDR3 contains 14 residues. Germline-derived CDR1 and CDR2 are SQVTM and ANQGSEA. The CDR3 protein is CSVLRGPGANVLTF.

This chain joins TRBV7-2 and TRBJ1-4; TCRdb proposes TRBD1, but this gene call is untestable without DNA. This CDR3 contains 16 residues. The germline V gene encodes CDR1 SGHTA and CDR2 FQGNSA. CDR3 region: CASSLYGAGLNEKLFF.

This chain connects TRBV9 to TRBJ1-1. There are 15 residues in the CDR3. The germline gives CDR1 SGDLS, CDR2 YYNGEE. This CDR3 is CASSVDGQRNTEAFF. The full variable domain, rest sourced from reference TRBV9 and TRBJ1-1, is DSGVTQTPKHLITATGQRVTLRCSPRSGDLSVYWYQQSLDQGLQFLIQYYNGEERAKGNILERFSAQQFPDLHSELNLSSLELGDSALYFCASSVDGQRNTEAFFGQGTRLTVV.

The CDR3 reads CASSHNGGRGGTTSTDTQYF. The chain joins TRBV16 to TRBJ2-3; the D call of TRBD1 rests on TCRdb alone, since no DNA is present to check it. This CDR3 contains 20 residues. Germline CDR1 KGHSY, CDR2 FQNENV.

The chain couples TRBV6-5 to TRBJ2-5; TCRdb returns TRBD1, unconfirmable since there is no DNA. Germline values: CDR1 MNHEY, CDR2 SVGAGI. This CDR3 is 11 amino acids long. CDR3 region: CASKGGETQYF.

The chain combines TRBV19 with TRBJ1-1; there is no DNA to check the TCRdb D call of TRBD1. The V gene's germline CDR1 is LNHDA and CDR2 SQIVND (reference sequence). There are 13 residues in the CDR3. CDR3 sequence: CASGTDLNTEAFF.

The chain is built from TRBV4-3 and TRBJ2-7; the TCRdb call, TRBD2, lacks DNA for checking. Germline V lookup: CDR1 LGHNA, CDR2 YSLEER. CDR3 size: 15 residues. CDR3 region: CASSQDLSGRYEQYF.

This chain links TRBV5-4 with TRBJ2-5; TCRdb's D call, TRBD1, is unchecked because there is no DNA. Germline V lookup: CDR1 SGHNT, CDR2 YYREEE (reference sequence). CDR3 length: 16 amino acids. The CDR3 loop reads CASSILLTANQETQYF.

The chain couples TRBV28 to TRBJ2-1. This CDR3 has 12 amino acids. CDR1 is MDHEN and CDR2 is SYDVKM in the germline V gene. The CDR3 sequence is CASSLAWNEQFF.

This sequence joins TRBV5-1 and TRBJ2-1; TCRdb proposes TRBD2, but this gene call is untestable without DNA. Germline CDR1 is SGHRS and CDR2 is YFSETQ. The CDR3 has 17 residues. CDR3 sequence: CASSLERLAGAPNEQFF.

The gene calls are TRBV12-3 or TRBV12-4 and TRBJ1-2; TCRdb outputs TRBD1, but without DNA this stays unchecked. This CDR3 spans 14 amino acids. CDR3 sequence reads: CASSGGQSRCGYTF.

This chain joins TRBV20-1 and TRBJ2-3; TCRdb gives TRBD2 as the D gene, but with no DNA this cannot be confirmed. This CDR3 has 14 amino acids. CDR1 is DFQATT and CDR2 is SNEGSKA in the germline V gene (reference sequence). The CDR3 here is CSARGLAGGLTQYF.

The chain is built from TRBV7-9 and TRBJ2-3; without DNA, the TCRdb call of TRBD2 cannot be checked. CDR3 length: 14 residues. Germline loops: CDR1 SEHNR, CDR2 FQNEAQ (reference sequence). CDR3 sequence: CASSSLAGLFTQYF. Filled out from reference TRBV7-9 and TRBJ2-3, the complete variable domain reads DTGVSQNPRHKITKRGQNVTFRCDPISEHNRLYWYRQTLGQGPEFLTYFQNEAQLEKSRLLSDRFSAERPKGSFSTLEIQRTEQGDSAMYLCASSSLAGLFTQYFGPGTRLTVL.

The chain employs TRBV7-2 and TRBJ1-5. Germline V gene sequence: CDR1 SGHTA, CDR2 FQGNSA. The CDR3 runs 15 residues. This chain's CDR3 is CASSSGPTDRQPQHF.

The CDR3 loop reads CSAASQNSGNTIYF. J is TRBJ1-3 and V is TRBV20-1. Germline loops: CDR1 DFQATT, CDR2 SNEGSKA (reference sequence). This CDR3 region has 14 residues.

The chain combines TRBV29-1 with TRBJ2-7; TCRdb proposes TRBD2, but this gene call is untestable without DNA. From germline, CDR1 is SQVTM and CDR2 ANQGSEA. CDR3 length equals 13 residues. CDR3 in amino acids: CSALGESSYEQYF.

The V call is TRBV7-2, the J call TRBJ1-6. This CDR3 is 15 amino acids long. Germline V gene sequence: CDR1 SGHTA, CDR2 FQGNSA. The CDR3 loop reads CASSPGTGEGSPLHF.

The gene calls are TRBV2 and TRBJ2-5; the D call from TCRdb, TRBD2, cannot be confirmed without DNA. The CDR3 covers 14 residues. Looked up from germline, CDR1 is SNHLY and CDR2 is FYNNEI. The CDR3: CARSRMTSQETQYF.

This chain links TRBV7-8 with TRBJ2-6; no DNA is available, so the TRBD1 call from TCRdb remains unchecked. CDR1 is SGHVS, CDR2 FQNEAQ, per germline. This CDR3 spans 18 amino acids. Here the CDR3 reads CASNPAGQGVGGANVLTF.

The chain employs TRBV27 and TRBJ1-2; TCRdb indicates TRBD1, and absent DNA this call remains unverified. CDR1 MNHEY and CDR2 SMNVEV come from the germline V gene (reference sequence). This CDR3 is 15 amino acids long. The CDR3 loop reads CASSSLTPLLTGYTF.

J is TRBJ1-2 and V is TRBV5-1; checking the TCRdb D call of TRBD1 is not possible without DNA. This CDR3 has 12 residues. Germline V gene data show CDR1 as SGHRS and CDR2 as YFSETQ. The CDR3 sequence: CASSSTGDGYTF.

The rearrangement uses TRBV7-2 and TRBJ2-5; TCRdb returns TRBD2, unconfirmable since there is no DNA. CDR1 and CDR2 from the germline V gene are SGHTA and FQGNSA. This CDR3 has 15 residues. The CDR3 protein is CASSLGVLGVGTQYF.

The CDR3 spells CASSTYKGSYNEQFF. The chain has TRBV19 and TRBJ2-1. Germline V gives CDR1 LNHDA, CDR2 SQIVND (reference sequence). CDR3 length: 15 amino acids.

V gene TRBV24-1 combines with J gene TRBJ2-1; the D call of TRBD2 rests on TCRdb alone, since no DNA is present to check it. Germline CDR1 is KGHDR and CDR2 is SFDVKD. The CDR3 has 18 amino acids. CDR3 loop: CATSDVLAGGPNDNEQFF.

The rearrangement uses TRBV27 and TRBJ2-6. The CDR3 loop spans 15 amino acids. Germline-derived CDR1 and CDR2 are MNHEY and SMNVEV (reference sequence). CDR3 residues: CASSLKASGANVLTF.

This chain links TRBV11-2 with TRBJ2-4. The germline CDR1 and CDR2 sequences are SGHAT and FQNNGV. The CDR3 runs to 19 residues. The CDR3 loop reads CASSRPVNSASSIKNIQYF.

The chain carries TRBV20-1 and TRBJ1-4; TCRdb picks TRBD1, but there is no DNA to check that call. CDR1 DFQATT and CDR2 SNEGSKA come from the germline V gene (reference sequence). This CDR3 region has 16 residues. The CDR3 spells CSATNRGTSTNEKLFF.

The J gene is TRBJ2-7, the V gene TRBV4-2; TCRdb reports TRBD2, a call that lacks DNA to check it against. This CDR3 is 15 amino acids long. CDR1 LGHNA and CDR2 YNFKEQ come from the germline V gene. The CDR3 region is CASSQALAVSYEQYF.